Below, 22 T cell receptor beta chains from the same sample are listed, as sequenced in a study of T-cell memory formation after mild COVID-19. TCRdb called the 5' RACE reads again in MiXCR, with one record for every CDR3 protein. The sample yields 250,000 or so distinct CDR3 sequences, under 20% seen once. Sequencing was performed on PBMCs or a T cell subset sorted from them (not recorded which). Every receptor here comes from a man aged 18 to 29 who had mild COVID-19 (a few samples of this study predate the infection). Cell type and time point are not known.

This clonotype was seen more than once but under ten times. Germline and junction disagree at one end, which may indicate a read error. The chain has TRBV16 and TRBJ2-7; no clear D gene. Germline CDR1 and CDR2: KGHSY and FQNENV. This CDR3 has 12 amino acids. CDR3 in amino acids: CASCQTAYEQYF. CDR3 in DNA: TGTGCCAGCTGCCAAACAGCCTACGAGCAGTACTTC.

The V gene is TRBV4-1, the J gene TRBJ1-5, with a tentative D call TRBD1 (5 bases). This CDR3 comprises 15 residues. Germline CDR1 is MGHRA and CDR2 is YSYEKL. Trimming removed 1 base at V and 7 bases at J, with 14 bases between. Here the CDR3 reads CASSQVEGTGQPQHF. CDR3 in DNA: TGCGCCAGCAGCCAAGTAGAAGGGACCGGACAGCCCCAGCATTTT.

The table lists this clonotype with a few counts. The genes are TRBV3-1 and TRBJ2-5; 8 nucleotides match TRBD1. Germline trimming cut 5 bases from V and 10 bases from J; bases unmatched to any gene: 18. The CDR3 is 16 amino acids. CDR1 and CDR2 from the germline V gene are LGHDT and YNNKEL (reference sequence). The CDR3 DNA reads as TGTGCCAGCAGCGTCCCGGGACAGGCCTTTCTCTTAGGCCAGTACTTC. Its protein product is CASSVPGQAFLLGQYF.

At least ten counts were recorded for this clonotype. This chain joins TRBV6-5 and TRBJ2-2; TRBD2 agrees at 10 bases. Germline loops: CDR1 MNHEY, CDR2 SVGAGI. This CDR3 has 17 amino acids. V shed 3 bases and J 7 bases; nucleotides not matched to a gene: 11. The CDR3 loop is CASSYWPAGGRDGELFF. CDR3 nucleotides: TGTGCCAGCAGTTATTGGCCAGCGGGGGGGCGAGACGGGGAGCTGTTTTTT.

CDR3 sequence: CASSITGTKLFF. CDR3 nucleotide sequence: TGTGCCAGCAGTATTACAGGGACAAAACTGTTTTTT. The rearrangement links TRBV12-3 or TRBV12-4 to TRBJ1-4, with D possibly matching TRBD1 (6 bases). V was shortened by 5 bases and J by 10 bases, with 11 bases between the two germline ends. The CDR3 contains 12 residues.

This chain uses TRBV29-1 with TRBJ2-3, with TRBD2 identical over 9 bases. Trimming took 5 bases from V and 4 from J; bases not matched to a gene: 4. The CDR3 contains 13 residues. Germline V CDR1 and CDR2: SQVTM, ANQGSEA. The DNA of the CDR3 is TGCAGCGTTTATAGCGGGGGCCCAGATACGCAGTATTTT. Translating it yields CSVYSGGPDTQYF.

The CDR3 DNA follows: TGTGCCTGGACAGGGGATACGCAGTATTTT. Its protein product is CAWTGDTQYF. V usage is TRBV30 and J usage is TRBJ2-3, with a weak D call TRBD1 (5 bases). The CDR3 is made up of 10 amino acids. From germline, CDR1 is GTSNPN and CDR2 SVGIG (reference sequence). Trimming left V 4 bases short and J 6 bases short, with 5 bases between.

The CDR3 DNA follows: TGTGCCAGCAGCGAGGTTAATAATGGCTACACCTTC. Protein product: CASSEVNNGYTF. The gene calls are TRBV7-2 and TRBJ1-2; no clear D. Germline CDR1 and CDR2: SGHTA and FQGNSA. CDR3 length: 12 amino acids. V lost 5 bases and J lost 6, with 10 bases in between.

The V and J genes are TRBV6-2 or TRBV6-3 and TRBJ1-5; the D is unclear. Trimming cost V 6 bases and J 1 base, with 10 bases left between them. The length of the CDR3 is 14 residues. Germline CDR1 and CDR2: MNHEY and SVGEGT. The CDR3 protein is CASSPRPSNQPQHF. For the CDR3, the DNA is TGTGCCAGCAGCCCCCGCCCCAGCAATCAGCCCCAGCATTTT.

The chain employs TRBV27 and TRBJ1-2; no definite D call. Trimming shortened V by 5 bases and J by 5 bases, and 18 bases separated the two germline ends. Germline V gives CDR1 MNHEY, CDR2 SMNVEV (reference sequence). The CDR3 has 15 residues. CDR3 DNA: TGTGCCAGCAGTCTCAACCGGGTTGGCCGTTATGGCTACACCTTC. It codes for CASSLNRVGRYGYTF.

This clonotype was picked up a small number of times. The chain uses TRBV15 and TRBJ1-2; the match to TRBD1 covers 9 bases. The V gene end was trimmed by 4 bases and the J gene end by 0 bases; junction bases not matched to a gene: 6. The CDR3 covers 16 residues. Germline values: CDR1 LNHNV, CDR2 YYDKDF (reference sequence). The CDR3 nucleotides are TGTGCCACCAGCATGGGACAGGGCGAAGCTAACTATGGCTACACCTTC. It specifies CATSMGQGEANYGYTF.

The chain has TRBV21-1 and TRBJ2-7; the DNA was not used to check the table's D call, TRBD1. TRBV21-1 is listed as a pseudogene. The CDR3 runs 17 residues. CDR3: CASSKRRRTASSYEQYV. The CDR3 DNA is TGTGCCAGCAGCAAAAGACGGAGGACAGCCAGCTCCTACGAGCAGTACGTC.

This rearrangement joins TRBV6-2 or TRBV6-3 to TRBJ1-2; unclear D gene. Per germline, CDR1 MNHEY and CDR2 SVGEGT. The germline V and J ends were trimmed by 4 bases and 4 bases, with 13 bases remaining between them. This CDR3 region has 14 residues. The CDR3 coding sequence is TGTGCCAGCAGTTTGACGGGAGAGAGCTATGGCTACACCTTC. Protein sequence: CASSLTGESYGYTF.

The chain has TRBV12-3 or TRBV12-4 and TRBJ2-1; the D gene is possibly TRBD2 (6 bases). Trimming pared 6 bases from V and 1 base from J, leaving 10 bases between. The CDR3 totals 14 residues. Written as DNA, the CDR3 is TGTGCCAGCAGCCGGAGGGAATCCTACAATGAGCAGTTCTTC. Translation gives CASSRRESYNEQFF.

This chain connects TRBV5-4 to TRBJ2-3; TRBD2 aligns across 10 bases. V shed 0 bases and J 6 bases; nucleotides not matched to a gene: 7. Looked up from germline, CDR1 is SGHNT and CDR2 is YYREEE (reference sequence). This CDR3 comprises 16 residues. The CDR3 loop reads CASSLGSGGPTDTQYF. The CDR3 nucleotides read TGTGCCAGCAGCTTGGGTAGCGGGGGGCCGACCGATACGCAGTATTTT.

The chain uses TRBV6-2 or TRBV6-3 and TRBJ1-2, with unresolved D. The CDR3 is made up of 12 amino acids. V lost 4 bases to trimming and J lost 4 bases, with 7 bases between them. Per the germline V gene, CDR1 is MNHEY and CDR2 is SVGEGT. The CDR3 region has the DNA TGTGCCAGCAGTTCGGGCCTCTATGGCTACACCTTC. Residues: CASSSGLYGYTF.

The rearrangement joins TRBV27 to TRBJ2-7, with D unresolved. V lost 8 bases and J 2 bases, leaving 19 bases between the germline ends. From germline, CDR1 is MNHEY and CDR2 SMNVEV (reference sequence). This CDR3 has 15 amino acids. CDR3: CASGITSLGAYEQYF. The DNA of the CDR3 is TGTGCCAGCGGGATCACCTCCCTCGGCGCCTACGAGCAGTACTTC.

This clonotype was seen a handful of times. J is TRBJ2-1 and V is TRBV25-1; no reliable D call. V lost 3 bases to trimming and J lost 7 bases, with 10 bases between them. CDR3 length equals 13 residues. CDR1 MGHDK and CDR2 SYGVNS come from the germline V gene. As DNA, the CDR3 is TGTGCCAGCAGTGATGGGTGGGCGAATGAGCAGTTCTTC. This sequence encodes CASSDGWANEQFF.

This clonotype occurred many times. The V and J genes are TRBV5-1 and TRBJ2-2, with a tentative D call TRBD1 (5 bases). The CDR3 covers 14 residues. Trimming shortened V by 0 bases and J by 6 bases, and 9 bases separated the two germline ends. Per the germline V gene, CDR1 is SGHRS and CDR2 is YFSETQ. The CDR3 DNA is TGCGCCAGCAGCTTGGAATGGGGCTCCGGGGAGCTGTTTTTT. This sequence encodes CASSLEWGSGELFF.

The rearrangement joins TRBV6-4 to TRBJ2-3; possible D gene TRBD2, 5 bases. Per the germline V gene, CDR1 is MRHNA and CDR2 is SNTAGT. The CDR3 sequence is 14 residues long. V was trimmed by 3 bases and J by 1 base, leaving 8 bases between them. This chain's CDR3 is CASSEYGGTDTQYF. In DNA, the CDR3 is TGTGCCAGCAGTGAGTACGGGGGCACAGATACGCAGTATTTT.

This chain connects TRBV6-5 to TRBJ2-1, with 8 positions matching TRBD1. Germline V gene data show CDR1 as MNHEY and CDR2 as SVGAGI. The V segment lost 6 bases and the J segment 2 bases; nucleotides outside the gene matches: 6. The CDR3 length is 15 residues. This CDR3 reads CASRSGTGTYNEQFF. The CDR3 bases are TGTGCCAGCAGGTCCGGGACAGGAACCTACAATGAGCAGTTCTTC.

The rearrangement uses TRBV3-1 and TRBJ1-5; tentatively, D is TRBD1 (6 bases). Trimming shortened V by 5 bases and J by 2 bases, and 10 bases separated the two germline ends. The CDR3 contains 14 residues. From germline, CDR1 is LGHDT and CDR2 YNNKEL (reference sequence). This CDR3 is CASSIAGGNQPQHF. CDR3 sequence (DNA): TGTGCCAGCAGCATAGCAGGGGGCAATCAGCCCCAGCATTTT.